These 27 T cell receptor beta chains were sequenced from one sample in a study of identical twins. TCRdb used MiXCR to reprocess the 5' RACE reads, holding one entry per CDR3 protein. Of a few hundred thousand distinct CDR3 sequences listed, about 8.1% are singletons. These same records also appear under a second study, on yellow fever vaccine responses in identical twins.

The sample consisted of memory (CD45RO+) T cells sorted from blood. These receptors came from a woman younger than 35 in good health.

This clonotype was picked up a small number of times. This chain links TRBV11-2 with TRBJ2-3; D possibly corresponds to TRBD1 (5 bases). Germline CDR1 is SGHAT and CDR2 is FQNNGV. V was pared by 1 base and J by 4 bases, with 15 bases between. The length of the CDR3 is 16 residues. For the CDR3, the DNA is TGTGCCAGCAGCTTAGCAAGTCCAGGGTCATCAGATACGCAGTATTTT. Its translation is CASSLASPGSSDTQYF.

This sequence joins TRBV5-1 and TRBJ2-6, with D unresolved. The V end lost 2 bases, the J end lost 2 bases, and 5 bases lay between the germline ends. CDR1 SGHRS and CDR2 YFSETQ come from the germline V gene. There are 14 residues in the CDR3. The CDR3 reads CASSLATGANVLTF. CDR3 DNA: TGCGCCAGCAGCTTAGCTACTGGGGCCAACGTCCTGACTTTC.

The table lists this clonotype with a few counts. The DNA of the CDR3 is TGTGCCAGCAGTTACCATTATAGTGGAACCTACAATGAGCAGTTCTTC. It translates to CASSYHYSGTYNEQFF. The chain couples TRBV6-5 to TRBJ2-1; D ambiguous. From germline, CDR1 is MNHEY and CDR2 SVGAGI. This CDR3 contains 16 residues. The germline V and J ends were trimmed by 2 bases and 2 bases, with 13 bases remaining between them.

This clonotype was recorded at least ten times. The chain links TRBV12-3 or TRBV12-4 to TRBJ2-3, with D possibly called TRBD1 or TRBD2 (6 bases each). The length of the CDR3 is 15 residues. Trimming removed 6 bases from V and 2 bases from J, with 15 bases in between. CDR3 sequence reads: CASRRGVSLTDTQYF. In nucleotides, the CDR3 is TGTGCCAGCAGGAGGGGGGTCTCCCTCACAGATACGCAGTATTTT.

The rearrangement uses TRBV24-1 and TRBJ2-1, with TRBD1 matching 10 bases. The CDR3 is made up of 17 amino acids. Trimming at V came to 7 bases and at J to 8 bases, leaving 16 bases not matched to a gene. CDR1 is KGHDR and CDR2 is SFDVKD in the germline V gene. The CDR3 here is CATRAKTGTGELDEQFF. The DNA for the CDR3 is TGTGCCACCAGGGCAAAGACTGGGACAGGGGAGTTGGATGAGCAGTTCTTC.

This clonotype was counted ten times or more. The chain uses TRBV6-5 and TRBJ2-5; TRBD2 agrees at 12 bases. Germline V gives CDR1 MNHEY, CDR2 SVGAGI. The CDR3 extends over 17 amino acids. The junction had 3 bases not matched to a gene; V was cut back by 0 bases and J by 1 base. For the CDR3, the DNA is TGTGCCAGCAGTTACTCAACTAGCGGGGGGACCCAAGAGACCCAGTACTTC. Translation gives CASSYSTSGGTQETQYF.

This clonotype was seen many times. V and J are TRBV14 and TRBJ1-1, with TRBD1 matching 8 bases. This CDR3 is built from 13 residues. J was trimmed by 5 bases and V by 4 bases; bases with no gene match: 3. Germline lookup yields CDR1 SGHDN and CDR2 FVKESK. The CDR3 DNA follows: TGTGCCAGCAGCCGCAGGGGGCGAACTGAAGCTTTCTTT. It specifies CASSRRGRTEAFF. The entire variable domain, with the rest obtained from reference TRBV14 and TRBJ1-1, is as follows: EAGVTQFPSHSVIEKGQTVTLRCDPISGHDNLYWYRRVMGKEIKFLLHFVKESKQDESGMPNNRFLAERTGGTYSTLKVQPAELEDSGVYFCASSRRGRTEAFFGQGTRLTVV.

V is TRBV24-1 and J is TRBJ2-7, with D possibly called TRBD1 or TRBD2 (6 bases each). V lost 8 bases to trimming and J lost 2 bases, with 12 bases between them. Germline V lookup: CDR1 KGHDR, CDR2 SFDVKD. The CDR3 has 13 amino acids. CDR3 protein: CATMRGAAYEQYV. The DNA of the CDR3 is TGTGCCACCATGAGGGGGGCCGCCTACGAGCAGTACGTC.

The table lists this clonotype with a few counts. CDR3 bases: TGTGCCAGCAGTGGCGGGCTCCAGGGGCACAGCACAGATACGCAGTATTTT. This translates into CASSGGLQGHSTDTQYF. This chain connects TRBV2 to TRBJ2-3, with D possibly TRBD1 on 6 matching bases. From germline, CDR1 is SNHLY and CDR2 FYNNEI. The CDR3 has 17 residues. V was shortened by 4 bases and J by 0 bases, with 17 bases between the two germline ends.

This clonotype was observed many times. The rearrangement links TRBV5-1 to TRBJ2-3, with a possible D match to TRBD2 (5 bases). Per germline, CDR1 SGHRS and CDR2 YFSETQ. Trimming left V 9 bases short and J 0 bases short, with 14 bases between. There are 14 residues in the CDR3. CDR3 nucleotides: TGCGCCACCACACCGGGATCTAGCACAGATACGCAGTATTTT. As protein: CATTPGSSTDTQYF.

The table lists this clonotype with many counts. The chain is built from TRBV28 and TRBJ2-7; the D gene is possibly TRBD2 (5 bases). The CDR3 extends over 14 amino acids. The germline CDR1 and CDR2 sequences are MDHEN and SYDVKM. The V gene lost 5 bases and the J gene lost 4 bases, with 15 bases spanning the gap. In nucleotides, the CDR3 is TGTGCCAGCAGTCCCCACCAGCGGACTTACGAGCAGTACTTC. Translation: CASSPHQRTYEQYF.

This clonotype has a handful of counts. This chain uses TRBV7-6 with TRBJ2-2; a possible D gene is TRBD2 (5 bases). The CDR3 totals 14 residues. With 2 bases removed from V and 9 bases from J, the gap between germline ends came to 13 bases. The V gene's germline CDR1 is SGHVS and CDR2 FNYEAQ. For the CDR3, the DNA is TGTGCCAGCAGCTTACGAGGGCAGGCCCGGGAGCTGTTTTTT. Residues: CASSLRGQARELFF. Combining the CDR3 with reference TRBV7-6 and TRBJ2-2 gives the whole variable domain GAGVSQSPRYKVTKRGQDVALRCDPISGHVSLYWYRQALGQGPEFLTYFNYEAQQDKSGLPNDRFSAERPEGSISTLTIQRTEQRDSAMYRCASSLRGQARELFFGEGSRLTVL.

A few counts support this clonotype. The chain combines TRBV15 with TRBJ2-2; TRBD2 matches 11 bases. The CDR3 runs 19 residues. J lost 0 bases, V lost 0 bases, and 6 bases had no gene match. Germline assignment: CDR1 LNHNV and CDR2 YYDKDF (reference sequence). The CDR3 here is CATSRDPSGGLSNTGELFF. As DNA, the CDR3 is TGTGCCACCAGCAGAGATCCTAGCGGGGGGCTATCGAACACCGGGGAGCTGTTTTTT.

The chain combines TRBV6-2 or TRBV6-3 with TRBJ2-7, with 9 bases fitting TRBD1. J was trimmed by 4 bases and V by 6 bases; bases with no gene match: 7. CDR3 length: 14 residues. Per the germline V gene, CDR1 is MNHEY and CDR2 is SVGEGT. The CDR3: CASRTTGQGYEQYV. CDR3 coding DNA: TGTGCCAGCAGAACTACGGGACAGGGTTACGAGCAGTACGTC.

This clonotype has only a few counts. The CDR3 DNA sequence: TGTGCCAGCAGCCCGACCAGGGATACGCAGTATTTT. Translated, it gives CASSPTRDTQYF. This rearrangement joins TRBV9 to TRBJ2-3; D unclear. CDR3 size: 12 residues. V gave up 4 bases and J gave up 6 bases, with 9 bases separating them. Germline CDR1 SGDLS, CDR2 YYNGEE.

This clonotype was seen many times. V usage is TRBV10-3 and J usage is TRBJ2-1; D call uncertain. The CDR3 loop spans 18 amino acids. The V gene's germline CDR1 is ENHRY and CDR2 SYGVKD. V lost 0 bases and J 0 bases, leaving 15 bases between the germline ends. This chain's CDR3 is CAISESAGRVSSYNEQFF. In DNA form, the CDR3 reads TGTGCCATCAGTGAGTCTGCAGGTCGCGTAAGCTCCTACAATGAGCAGTTCTTC.

This clonotype has a count of ten or more. The chain combines TRBV29-1 with TRBJ1-2; tentative D call: TRBD1 (5 bases). Germline V gene sequence: CDR1 SQVTM, CDR2 ANQGSEA. This CDR3 region has 12 residues. V lost 0 bases and J lost 7, with 9 bases in between. CDR3 nucleotides: TGCAGCGTTGAAGATCCTGGGGGTGGCTACACCTTC. The encoded protein is CSVEDPGGGYTF.

This clonotype has just a few counts. The chain couples TRBV6-1 to TRBJ1-2; D call uncertain. V was trimmed by 4 bases and J by 4 bases, leaving 13 bases between them. From germline, CDR1 is MNHNS and CDR2 SASEGT. The CDR3 is 14 amino acids. CDR3 protein: CASSAAGRFYGYTF. The CDR3 nucleotides are TGTGCCAGCAGTGCGGCAGGCCGATTCTATGGCTACACCTTC.

This clonotype was found many times. The J gene is TRBJ1-5, the V gene TRBV19, with a possible D match to TRBD1 (5 bases). Germline CDR1 is LNHDA and CDR2 is SQIVND (reference sequence). Between the trimmed V and J ends, which lost 3 bases and 3 bases, there was a span of 12 bases. The CDR3 loop spans 15 amino acids. The CDR3 DNA reads TGTGCCAGTAGTATGGGAGGGGTGGTCAATCAGCCCCAGCATTTT. Translated: CASSMGGVVNQPQHF.

In this sample, this clonotype turned up a few times. The chain employs TRBV20-1 and TRBJ1-6, with TRBD1 matching over 9 bases. This CDR3 contains 13 residues. V was pared by 3 bases and J by 8 bases, with 2 bases of the junction left unmatched. Germline V gene lookup returns CDR1 DFQATT and CDR2 SNEGSKA (reference sequence). CDR3 coding DNA: TGCAGTGCTAGGGGACAGGGTCATTCACCCCTCCACTTT. Encoded protein: CSARGQGHSPLHF.

CDR3 DNA: TGTGCCAGCAGCCCGCGACAGGGTAGAAGCACAGATACGCAGTATTTT. Its translation is CASSPRQGRSTDTQYF. This chain joins TRBV7-9 and TRBJ2-3, with 7 bases lining up with TRBD1. V gave up 5 bases and J gave up 0 bases; unmatched junction bases: 8. The CDR3 has 16 residues. Germline-derived CDR1 and CDR2 are SEHNR and FQNEAQ (reference sequence).

This clonotype was recorded many times. This chain joins TRBV7-6 and TRBJ2-1, with 11 bases lining up with TRBD2. V trimming: 3 bases; J trimming: 4 bases; junction bases outside the gene matches: 2. Germline V lookup: CDR1 SGHVS, CDR2 FNYEAQ. This CDR3 comprises 15 residues. The DNA for the CDR3 is TGTGCCAGCAGCTTGGGACTAGCGGAGTACAATGAGCAGTTCTTC. Translation: CASSLGLAEYNEQFF. Filled out from reference TRBV7-6 and TRBJ2-1, the complete variable domain reads GAGVSQSPRYKVTKRGQDVALRCDPISGHVSLYWYRQALGQGPEFLTYFNYEAQQDKSGLPNDRFSAERPEGSISTLTIQRTEQRDSAMYRCASSLGLAEYNEQFFGPGTRLTVL.

In this sample, this clonotype turned up a few times. The chain combines TRBV20-1 with TRBJ2-5, with D hard to call. Trimming removed 3 bases from V and 4 bases from J, with 24 bases in between. This CDR3 is built from 17 residues. From germline, CDR1 is DFQATT and CDR2 SNEGSKA (reference sequence). For the CDR3, the DNA is TGCAGTGCTAGGGTCCCCTCTCTCGCGCCGTTGGGAGAGACCCAGTACTTC. Amino acids: CSARVPSLAPLGETQYF.

This clonotype was detected a few times. V gene TRBV4-2 combines with J gene TRBJ2-1, with TRBD1 matching 10 bases. The junction had 9 bases not matched to a gene; V was cut back by 6 bases and J by 7 bases. Germline lookup yields CDR1 LGHNA and CDR2 YNFKEQ. The CDR3 has 15 residues. In DNA, the CDR3 is TGTGCCAGCAGTCCACCTCGGGACAGGGGAAATGAGCAGTTCTTC. It yields the protein CASSPPRDRGNEQFF.

The genes are TRBV6-1 and TRBJ2-3; TRBD1 is a possible D gene (6 bases). Trimming pared 3 bases from V and 14 bases from J, leaving 18 bases between. The CDR3 spans 13 residues. Germline V gene sequence: CDR1 MNHNS, CDR2 SASEGT. The CDR3 sequence: CASSEGTQTSRYF. Here the CDR3 DNA reads TGTGCCAGCAGTGAGGGGACACAAACTTCACGGTATTTT.

The chain employs TRBV24-1 and TRBJ2-3; 13 bases match TRBD2. This CDR3 is built from 16 residues. Per germline, CDR1 KGHDR and CDR2 SFDVKD. V was clipped by 3 bases and J by 5 bases; unmatched bases: 4. The CDR3, as DNA: TGTGCCACCAGTGATCTGACTAGCGGGAGGTTAGATACGCAGTATTTT. This gives the protein CATSDLTSGRLDTQYF.

This chain connects TRBV18 to TRBJ2-7; TRBD1 aligns across 7 bases. J gave up 3 bases and V 1 base, and 6 bases lay outside the gene matches. Germline V gives CDR1 KGHSH, CDR2 LQKENI. The CDR3 totals 15 residues. CDR3 amino acids: CASSPRQGESYEQYF. The CDR3 nucleotides read TGTGCCAGCTCACCACGACAGGGTGAAAGCTACGAGCAGTACTTC.